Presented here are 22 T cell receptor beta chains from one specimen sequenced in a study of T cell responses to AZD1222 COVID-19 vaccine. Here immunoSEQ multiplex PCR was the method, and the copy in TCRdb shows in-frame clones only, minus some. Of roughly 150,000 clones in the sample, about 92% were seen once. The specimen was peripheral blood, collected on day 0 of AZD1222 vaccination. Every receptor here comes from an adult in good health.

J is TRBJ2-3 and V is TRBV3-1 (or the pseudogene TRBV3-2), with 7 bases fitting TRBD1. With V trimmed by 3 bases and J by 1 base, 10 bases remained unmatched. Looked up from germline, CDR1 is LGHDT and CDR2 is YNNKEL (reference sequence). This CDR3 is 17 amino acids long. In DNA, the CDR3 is TGTGCCAGCAGCCACTCCCGGGGACAGCTTGGCACAGATACGCAGTATTTT. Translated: CASSHSRGQLGTDTQYF.

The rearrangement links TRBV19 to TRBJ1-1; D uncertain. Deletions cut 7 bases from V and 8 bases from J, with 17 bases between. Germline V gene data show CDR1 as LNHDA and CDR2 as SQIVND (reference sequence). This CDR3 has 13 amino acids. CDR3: CASTHTSGPEAFF. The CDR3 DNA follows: TGTGCCAGTACTCATACATCCGGGCCCGAAGCTTTCTTT.

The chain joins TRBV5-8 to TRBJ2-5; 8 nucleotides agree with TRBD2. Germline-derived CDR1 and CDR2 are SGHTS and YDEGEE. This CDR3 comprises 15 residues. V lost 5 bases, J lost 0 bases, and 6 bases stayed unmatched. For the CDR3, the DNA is TGTGCCAGCAGAGGTGGACTAGCTTACCAAGAGACCCAGTACTTC. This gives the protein CASRGGLAYQETQYF.

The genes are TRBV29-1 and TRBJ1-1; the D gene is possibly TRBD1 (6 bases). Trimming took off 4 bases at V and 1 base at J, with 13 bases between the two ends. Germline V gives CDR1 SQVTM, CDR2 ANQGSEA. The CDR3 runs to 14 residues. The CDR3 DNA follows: TGCAGCGTTGGGACCGGGGGCGAGAACACTGAAGCTTTCTTT. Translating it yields CSVGTGGENTEAFF.

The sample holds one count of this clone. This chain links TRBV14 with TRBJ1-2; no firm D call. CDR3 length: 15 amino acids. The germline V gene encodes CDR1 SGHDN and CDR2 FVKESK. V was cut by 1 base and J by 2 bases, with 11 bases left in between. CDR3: CASSQGFWENYGYTF. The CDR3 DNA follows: TGTGCCAGCAGCCAAGGTTTCTGGGAAAACTATGGCTACACCTTC.

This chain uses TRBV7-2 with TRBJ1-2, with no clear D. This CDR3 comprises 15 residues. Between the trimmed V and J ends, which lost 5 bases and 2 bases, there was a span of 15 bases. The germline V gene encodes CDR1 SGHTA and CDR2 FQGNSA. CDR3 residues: CASSPSSGLNYGYTF. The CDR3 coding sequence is TGTGCCAGCAGCCCGTCTAGTGGGCTGAACTATGGCTACACCTTC.

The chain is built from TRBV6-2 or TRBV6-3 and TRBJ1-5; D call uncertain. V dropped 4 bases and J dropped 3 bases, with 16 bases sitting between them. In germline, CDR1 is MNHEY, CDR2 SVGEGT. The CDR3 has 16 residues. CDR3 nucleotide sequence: TGTGCCAGCAGTTTTGACCGGGCCCCGAACAATCAGCCCCAGCATTTT. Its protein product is CASSFDRAPNNQPQHF.

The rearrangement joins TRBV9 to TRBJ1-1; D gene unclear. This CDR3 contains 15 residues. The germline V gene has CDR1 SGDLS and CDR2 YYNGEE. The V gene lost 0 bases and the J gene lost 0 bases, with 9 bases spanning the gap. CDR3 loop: CASSVGGRLNTEAFF. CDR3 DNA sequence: TGTGCCAGCAGCGTAGGCGGCCGTCTGAACACTGAAGCTTTCTTT.

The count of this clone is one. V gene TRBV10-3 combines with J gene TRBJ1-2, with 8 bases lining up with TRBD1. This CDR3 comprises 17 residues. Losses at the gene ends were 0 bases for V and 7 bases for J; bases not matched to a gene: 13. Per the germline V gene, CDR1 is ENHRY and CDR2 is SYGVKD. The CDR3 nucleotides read TGTGCCATCAGTGAGTCGGACAGGGTCGGTTTGGTCGGTGGCTACACCTTC. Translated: CAISESDRVGLVGGYTF.

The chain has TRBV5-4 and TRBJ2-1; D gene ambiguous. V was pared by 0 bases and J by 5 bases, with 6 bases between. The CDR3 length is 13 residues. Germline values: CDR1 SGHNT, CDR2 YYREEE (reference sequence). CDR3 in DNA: TGTGCCAGCAGCTTGGACTATAACAATGAGCAGTTCTTC. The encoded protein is CASSLDYNNEQFF.

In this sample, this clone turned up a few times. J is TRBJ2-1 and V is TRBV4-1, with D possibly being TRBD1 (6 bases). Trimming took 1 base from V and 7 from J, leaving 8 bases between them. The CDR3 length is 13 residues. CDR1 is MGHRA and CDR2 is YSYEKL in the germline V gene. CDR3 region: CASSQAQGNEQFF. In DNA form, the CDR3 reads TGCGCCAGCAGCCAAGCTCAGGGGAATGAGCAGTTCTTC.

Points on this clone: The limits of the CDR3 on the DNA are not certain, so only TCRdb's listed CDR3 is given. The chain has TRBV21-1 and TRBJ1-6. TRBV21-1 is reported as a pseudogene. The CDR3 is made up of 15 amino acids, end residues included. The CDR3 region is CASTLVGNGNSPLHF.

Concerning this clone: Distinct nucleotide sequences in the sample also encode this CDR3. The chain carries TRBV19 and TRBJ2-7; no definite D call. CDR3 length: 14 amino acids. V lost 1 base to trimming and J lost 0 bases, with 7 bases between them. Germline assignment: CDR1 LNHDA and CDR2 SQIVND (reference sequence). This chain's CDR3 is CASSIGHSSYEQYF. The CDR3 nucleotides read TGTGCCAGTAGTATAGGACATAGCTCCTACGAGCAGTACTTC.

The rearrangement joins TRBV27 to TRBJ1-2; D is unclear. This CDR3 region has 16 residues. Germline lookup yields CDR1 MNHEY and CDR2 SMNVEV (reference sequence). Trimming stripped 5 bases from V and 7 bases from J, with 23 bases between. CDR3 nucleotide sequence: TGTGCCAGCAGTCACCTAAACGGGGTTCGGTCCGCTGGCTACACCTTC. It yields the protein CASSHLNGVRSAGYTF.

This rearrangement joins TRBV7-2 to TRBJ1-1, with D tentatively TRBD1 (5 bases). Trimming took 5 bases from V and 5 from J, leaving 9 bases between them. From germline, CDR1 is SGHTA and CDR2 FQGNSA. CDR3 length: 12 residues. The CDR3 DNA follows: TGTGCCAGCAGCCAAGACAGAACTGAAGCTTTCTTT. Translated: CASSQDRTEAFF. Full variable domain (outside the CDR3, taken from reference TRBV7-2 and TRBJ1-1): GAGVSQSPSNKVTEKGKDVELRCDPISGHTALYWYRQSLGQGLEFLIYFQGNSAPDKSGLPSDRFSAERTGGSVSTLTIQRTQQEDSAVYLCASSQDRTEAFFGQGTRLTVV.

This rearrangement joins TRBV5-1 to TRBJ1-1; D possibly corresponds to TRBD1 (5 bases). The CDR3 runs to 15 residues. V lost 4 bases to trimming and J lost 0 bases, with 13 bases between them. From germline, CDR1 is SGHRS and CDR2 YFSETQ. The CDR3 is CASSPREGLNTEAFF. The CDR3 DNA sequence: TGCGCCAGCAGCCCGCGGGAGGGGCTGAACACTGAAGCTTTCTTT.

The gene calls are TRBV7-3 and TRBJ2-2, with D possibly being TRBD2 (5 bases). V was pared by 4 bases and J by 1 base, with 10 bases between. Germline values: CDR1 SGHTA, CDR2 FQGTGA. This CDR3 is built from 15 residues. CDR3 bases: TGTGCCAGCAGCTGGATAAGCGGGAACACCGGGGAGCTGTTTTTT. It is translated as CASSWISGNTGELFF.

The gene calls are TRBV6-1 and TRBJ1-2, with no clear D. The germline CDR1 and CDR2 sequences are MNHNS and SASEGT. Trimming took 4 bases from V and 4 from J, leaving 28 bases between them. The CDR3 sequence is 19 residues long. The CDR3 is CASSAQETPGTATPYGYTF. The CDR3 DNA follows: TGTGCCAGCAGTGCCCAAGAGACTCCGGGAACAGCTACCCCCTATGGCTACACCTTC.

CDR3: CAISVSGAATGELFF. Written as DNA, the CDR3 is TGTGCCATCAGTGTTAGCGGGGCGGCCACCGGGGAGCTGTTTTTT. This rearrangement joins TRBV10-3 to TRBJ2-2; 8 nucleotides match TRBD2. In germline, CDR1 is ENHRY, CDR2 SYGVKD. This CDR3 comprises 15 residues. V was clipped by 4 bases and J by 4 bases; unmatched bases: 5.

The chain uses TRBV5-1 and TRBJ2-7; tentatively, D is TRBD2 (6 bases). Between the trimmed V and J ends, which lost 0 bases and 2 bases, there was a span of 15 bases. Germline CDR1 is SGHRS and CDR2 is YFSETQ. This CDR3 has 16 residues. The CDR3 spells CASSLGGLRLPYEQYF. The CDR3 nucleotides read TGCGCCAGCAGCTTGGGGGGACTCCGCCTGCCCTACGAGCAGTACTTC.

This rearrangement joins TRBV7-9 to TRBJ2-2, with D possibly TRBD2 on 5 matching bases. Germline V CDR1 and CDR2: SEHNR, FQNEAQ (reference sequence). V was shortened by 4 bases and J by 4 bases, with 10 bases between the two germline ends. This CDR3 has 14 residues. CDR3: CASSSSDFTGELFF. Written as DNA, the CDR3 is TGTGCCAGCAGCTCGTCGGACTTCACCGGGGAGCTGTTTTTT.

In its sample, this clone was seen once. The CDR3 is CASSFGAGTSGGYTF. The CDR3 DNA is TGTGCCAGCAGTTTTGGTGCGGGTACATCGGGGGGCTACACCTTC. The rearrangement joins TRBV27 to TRBJ1-2; D is undetermined. The V end was cut by 3 bases, the J end by 8 bases, with 19 bases between. CDR3 length: 15 residues. Per germline, CDR1 MNHEY and CDR2 SMNVEV (reference sequence).